This T cell receptor (beta chain) was documented in a study of blood T cell repertoires in COVID-19 (dated by TCRdb to the early 2020s). General notes on the study: The collaborator samples originated in the United States, Italy and Spain and spanned the acute and convalescent phases of COVID-19. The material from the prospective study consisted of cDNA or gDNA derived from T cells, B-cell-depleted T cells, or PBMCs. Deeply sampled blood TCRbeta repertoires from subjects exposed to, actively infected with, or recovered from COVID-19 were included in the dataset. Samples were obtained from the ongoing ImmuneRACE study (first 160 participants) and from 1,254 subjects provided by 6 global collaborators. A de-identified subject ID, COVID-19 status, age in years and sex were almost always included in the sample metadata. Where HLA class I and class II types were available, the types were taken from metadata supplied by the sample provider, not from assay-based typing. The repertoires were made available in a free public database intended to serve as a resource for research on the immune response to SARS-CoV-2.

The immunoSEQ Assay, a bias-controlled multiplex PCR, was used to amplify TCRbeta CDR3 regions from genomic DNA. As for the authors' bioinformatics: Nucleated cell counts per sample were estimated from amplification of reference gene primers within the assay. To quantify the absolute abundance of each unique TCRbeta CDR3 rearrangement, sequence reads were collapsed and filtered. Productive Simpson clonality was computed per sample as the square root of Simpson's diversity index over productive rearrangements. TCRdb's version of the immuneACCESS table is confined to in-frame rearrangements and falls short of the full clone set. An unresolved V gene accounts for under half of the shortfall where checked; the remainder is of unknown origin. V and J calls and clone size are copied from that table; D and trimming were computed from the DNA. The sample profile shows roughly 330,000 clones; 80% to 90% of them were found once. The ten largest account for 1% to 1.5% of the sample.

The CDR1 and CDR2 encoded by the germline V gene are MNHEY and SVGAGI. Measured from the cysteine to the phenylalanine, the CDR3 is 13 residues long. CDR3 DNA is the only sequence kept; it has 39 bases, read in frame from the first base. V gives up 7 bases and J gives up 4 bases, and the segment between their germline ends measures 13 bases. Study-wide conclusions, independent of this receptor: How much clinical and demographic metadata was included differed by source and by participant, and the metadata was provided uncurated.

Each collaborating institution followed its own protocols to collect whole blood in K2EDTA tubes. Collaborator samples were shipped for TCRbeta analysis as frozen whole blood, isolated PBMCs, or DNA extracted from either sample type. On this clone itself: Which antigen it targets is not known. No much larger clonotype is one base removed from it; base qualities were not supplied.

Input material: peripheral blood. This TCR came from a woman aged 45-65 years with acute or convalescent COVID-19. The rearranged segments are TRBV6-5 and TRBJ1-1, with no reliable assignment of the D segment. The CDR3: CASTRVRGTEAFF. The bases read TGTGCCAGCACCCGGGTCCGAGGCACTGAAGCTTTCTTT.